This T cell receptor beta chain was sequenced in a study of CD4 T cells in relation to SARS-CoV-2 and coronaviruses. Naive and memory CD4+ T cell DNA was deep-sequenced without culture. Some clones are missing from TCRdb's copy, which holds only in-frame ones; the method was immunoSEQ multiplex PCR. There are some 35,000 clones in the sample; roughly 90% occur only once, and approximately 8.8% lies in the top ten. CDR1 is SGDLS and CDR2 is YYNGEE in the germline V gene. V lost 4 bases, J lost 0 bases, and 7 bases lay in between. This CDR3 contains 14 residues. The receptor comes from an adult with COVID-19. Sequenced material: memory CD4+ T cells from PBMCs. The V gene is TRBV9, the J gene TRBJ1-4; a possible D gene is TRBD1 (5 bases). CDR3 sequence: CASSTGTTNEKLFF. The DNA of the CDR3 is TGTGCCAGCAGCACAGGAACAACTAATGAAAAACTGTTTTTT.